This T cell receptor beta chain was captured by sequencing in a study of blood T cell repertoires in COVID-19. Turning to the study itself: In each case, the material was cDNA or gDNA derived from T cells, B-cell-depleted T cells, or PBMCs.

Trimming took 5 bases from V and 4 from J, leaving 15 bases between them. Germline values: CDR1 SEHNR, CDR2 FQNEAQ (reference sequence). The CDR3 sequence is 15 residues long. Enrolment of Seattle patients took place during active infection, and they were followed longitudinally. Sequencing used immunoSEQ multiplex PCR; TCRdb keeps in-frame clones, though not all of them. The sample has almost 200,000 clones, around 79% seen once. This chain joins TRBV7-9 and TRBJ2-1, with D tentatively TRBD2 (5 bases). Sequencing input: peripheral blood. The receptor was isolated from a woman aged 40 to 49 with COVID-19, enrolled during active disease. In nucleotides, the CDR3 is TGTGCCAGCAGCCCGCACGTACCGGGGTACAATGAGCAGTTCTTC. Translation: CASSPHVPGYNEQFF.